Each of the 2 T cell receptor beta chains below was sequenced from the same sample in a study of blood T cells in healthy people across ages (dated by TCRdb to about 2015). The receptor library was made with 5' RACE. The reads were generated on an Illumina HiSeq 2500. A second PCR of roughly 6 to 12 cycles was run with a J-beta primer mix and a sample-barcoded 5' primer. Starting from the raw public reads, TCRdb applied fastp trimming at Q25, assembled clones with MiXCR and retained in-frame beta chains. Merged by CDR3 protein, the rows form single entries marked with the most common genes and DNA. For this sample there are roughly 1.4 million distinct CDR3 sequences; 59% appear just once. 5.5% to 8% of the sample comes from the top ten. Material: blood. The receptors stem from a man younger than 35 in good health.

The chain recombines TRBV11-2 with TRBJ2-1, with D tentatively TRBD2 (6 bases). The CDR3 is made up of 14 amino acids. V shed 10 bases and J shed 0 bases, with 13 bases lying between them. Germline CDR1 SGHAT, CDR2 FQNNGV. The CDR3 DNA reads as TGTGCCACCACGAGCGGGCTCTCCTACAATGAGCAGTTCTTC. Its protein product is CATTSGLSYNEQFF.

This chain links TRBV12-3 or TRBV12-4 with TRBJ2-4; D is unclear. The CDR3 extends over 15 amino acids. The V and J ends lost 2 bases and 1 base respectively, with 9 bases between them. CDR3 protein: CASSLQAAAKNIQYF. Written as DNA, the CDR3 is TGTGCCAGCAGTTTACAGGCAGCTGCCAAAAACATTCAGTACTTC.